Below, one T cell receptor beta chain is given with its context. There are 14 residues in the CDR3. The V and J ends lost 6 bases and 5 bases respectively, with 16 bases between them. Germline CDR1 MGHRA, CDR2 YSYEKL. The sample comes from a study of blood T cell repertoires in COVID-19. The overall study: PBMCs, B-cell-depleted T cells, or T cells provided the cDNA or gDNA that made up the material.

In the source study's methods: It was from reference gene primer amplification that nucleated cell counts were estimated. TCRdb's copy holds only in-frame clones and misses some; the assay was immunoSEQ multiplex PCR. V and J calls and clone size are those listed in that table; D and trimming were worked out from the DNA. Of around 130,000 clones detected, roughly 79% appear once; the ten largest clones hold less than 14%. This sequence originates from a human donor in a cohort sampled during active COVID-19. The genes are TRBV4-1 and TRBJ1-1; a possible D gene is TRBD1 (6 bases). Sequences were obtained from peripheral blood. CDR3 in DNA: TGCGCCAGCAGTGCAAGGGGGGGAGGGACTGAAGCTTTCTTT. As protein: CASSARGGGTEAFF.